One T cell receptor beta chain is described in this entry. The table came from immunoSEQ multiplex PCR; TCRdb's copy has only in-frame clones and leaves some out. The sample has about 15,000 clones; roughly 71% are singletons. This CDR3 is built from 16 residues. The V and J ends lost 0 bases and 6 bases, in that order; junction bases with no gene match: 7. Germline V lookup: CDR1 SGHRS, CDR2 YFSETQ. Ipilimumab, 1 mg/kg, started 14 to 28 days after autologous transplant. The record originates from a study of ipilimumab plus nivolumab after autologous stem cell transplantation. The rearrangement joins TRBV5-1 to TRBJ2-3; 10 bases agree with TRBD2. The specimen comprised PBMCs, sampled in a trial of ipilimumab plus nivolumab as post-transplant consolidation. This receptor was identified in a male donor with diffuse large B-cell lymphoma. The CDR3 DNA reads TGCGCCAGCAGCTTGGAGCCTAGCGGGAGTTCGGATACGCAGTATTTT. This translates into CASSLEPSGSSDTQYF.